Listed here are 12 T cell receptor beta chains from one sample, sequenced in a study of control samples from healthy donors and cancer patients. Produced via immunoSEQ multiplex PCR; TCRdb's table is partial and in-frame only. Among roughly 150,000 clones, around 90% were seen once, and the ten largest hold around 4.7%. Sample: blood. The receptors were sampled from a man in his thirties or forties in good health.

V and J are TRBV24-1 and TRBJ2-3; 9 bases align to TRBD2. The CDR3 loop spans 12 amino acids. V dropped 10 bases and J dropped 4; count of bases not matched to a gene: 2. Germline V gene lookup returns CDR1 KGHDR and CDR2 SFDVKD. The CDR3 spells CATAGGSDTQYF. The CDR3 DNA reads TGTGCCACAGCGGGAGGCTCAGATACGCAGTATTTT.

V gene TRBV30 combines with J gene TRBJ2-7, with TRBD2 matching 8 bases. The germline gives CDR1 GTSNPN, CDR2 SVGIG (reference sequence). The CDR3 spans 13 residues. V dropped 5 bases and J dropped 3; count of bases not matched to a gene: 6. As DNA, the CDR3 is TGTGCCTGGGATAGCGGGGCTAGCTACGAGCAGTACTTC. Protein product: CAWDSGASYEQYF. Full variable domain (outside the CDR3, taken from reference TRBV30 and TRBJ2-7): SQTIHQWPATLVQPVGSPLSLECTVEGTSNPNLYWYRQAAGRGLQLLFYSVGIGQISSEVPQNLSASRPQDRQFILSSKKLLLSDSGFYLCAWDSGASYEQYFGPGTRLTVT.

The chain recombines TRBV27 with TRBJ2-2; 7 nucleotides match TRBD2. The CDR3 length is 15 residues. V dropped 2 bases and J dropped 5; count of bases not matched to a gene: 5. Germline V gene data show CDR1 as MNHEY and CDR2 as SMNVEV (reference sequence). The CDR3 coding sequence is TGTGCCAGCAGTTTAATCGGGGGGAAAACCGGGGAGCTGTTTTTT. Protein sequence: CASSLIGGKTGELFF.

The rearrangement joins TRBV5-5 to TRBJ1-5, with D possibly TRBD1 on 6 matching bases. The length of the CDR3 is 13 residues. Germline V gene sequence: CDR1 SGHKS, CDR2 YYEKEE (reference sequence). Trimming removed 4 bases from V and 4 bases from J, with 9 bases in between. CDR3 in DNA: TGTGCCAGCAGCGAGGGGGTGAATCAGCCCCAGCATTTT. The encoded protein is CASSEGVNQPQHF.

This rearrangement joins TRBV7-9 to TRBJ2-2; unclear D gene. Germline V gene data show CDR1 as SEHNR and CDR2 as FQNEAQ (reference sequence). There are 14 residues in the CDR3. The ends were cut back, 5 bases at V and 6 bases at J, with 13 bases in the middle. The CDR3 DNA follows: TGTGCCAGCAGCCCCGTGTGGGCGGCCGGGGAGCTGTTTTTT. As protein: CASSPVWAAGELFF.

V gene TRBV7-2 combines with J gene TRBJ2-3, with D unclear. The CDR3 loop spans 11 amino acids. V was cut by 4 bases and J by 4 bases, with 3 bases left in between. The germline V gene has CDR1 SGHTA and CDR2 FQGNSA. The CDR3, as DNA: TGTGCCAGCAGCTCCCCAGATACGCAGTATTTT. The encoded protein is CASSSPDTQYF.

The chain links TRBV5-1 to TRBJ2-7; TRBD1 matches at 7 bases. CDR3 length equals 16 residues. With 3 bases clipped from V and 2 bases from J, the junction kept 11 bases outside the gene matches. Germline V gene data show CDR1 as SGHRS and CDR2 as YFSETQ. DNA of the CDR3: TGCGCCAGCAGCTGGGATCCGGGACAGCAAACCTACGAGCAGTACTTC. It translates to CASSWDPGQQTYEQYF.

In DNA, the CDR3 is TGCAGTGCTGAAGAAGAGACCCAGTACTTC. Protein sequence: CSAEEETQYF. The chain links TRBV20-1 to TRBJ2-5; the D is unclear. V gave up 5 bases and J gave up 3 bases, with 4 bases separating them. The CDR3 is 10 amino acids. CDR1 DFQATT and CDR2 SNEGSKA come from the germline V gene (reference sequence).

The chain combines TRBV7-2 with TRBJ1-5, with TRBD1 as a possible D gene (5 bases). Between the trimmed V and J ends, which lost 5 bases and 6 bases, there was a span of 11 bases. The CDR3 runs to 13 residues. Looked up from germline, CDR1 is SGHTA and CDR2 is FQGNSA. CDR3 sequence: CASSGGRGQPQHF. The CDR3 nucleotides are TGTGCCAGCAGCGGCGGGAGGGGTCAGCCCCAGCATTTT.

The chain has TRBV6-4 and TRBJ1-6; D remains unclear. The CDR3 is 13 residues long. Germline CDR1 and CDR2: MRHNA and SNTAGT. Trimming pared 2 bases from V and 12 bases from J, leaving 11 bases between. CDR3 amino acids: CASSDLGGGPLHF. In nucleotides, the CDR3 is TGTGCCAGCAGTGACCTCGGTGGTGGACCCCTCCACTTT.

The rearrangement uses TRBV5-1 and TRBJ2-1; 9 bases fit TRBD2. The length of the CDR3 is 16 residues. Germline assignment: CDR1 SGHRS and CDR2 YFSETQ. The trim removed 4 bases at V and 0 bases at J, leaving 5 bases unmatched. The DNA for the CDR3 is TGCGCCAGCAGCCCCAGACTAGCGGACTCCTACAATGAGCAGTTCTTC. Translated, it gives CASSPRLADSYNEQFF.

CDR3 DNA sequence: TGTGCCAGTAGTACTGACAGGGGGCATCAGCCCCAGCATTTT. Translating gives CASSTDRGHQPQHF. This chain uses TRBV19 with TRBJ1-5, with 10 bases lining up with TRBD1. The CDR3 has 14 amino acids. Germline CDR1 LNHDA, CDR2 SQIVND (reference sequence). V was pared by 4 bases and J by 5 bases, with 2 bases of the junction left unmatched. Complete variable domain (other parts from reference TRBV19 and TRBJ1-5): DGGITQSPKYLFRKEGQNVTLSCEQNLNHDAMYWYRQDPGQGLRLIYYSQIVNDFQKGDIAEGYSVSREKKESFPLTVTSAQKNPTAFYLCASSTDRGHQPQHFGDGTRLSIL.